This TCR beta chain was captured in a study of cytomegalovirus exposure and HLA in healthy donors. Notes on the study in general: With further analysis later on, most CMV-associated TCR beta chains appeared HLA-restricted. HLA alleles showed associations with some 17,000 TCR beta sequences in a later analysis, at a 0.05 false discovery rate.

PCR involved 60 Vbeta and 13 Jbeta primers. Some clones are missing from TCRdb's copy, which holds only in-frame ones; the method was immunoSEQ multiplex PCR. The sample includes approximately 190,000 clones, over 70% seen only once; the top ten take under 2%. The CDR3 spans 17 residues. Germline V CDR1 and CDR2: SSHAT, FNYEAQ (reference sequence). V lost 4 bases and J lost 3; bases outside the gene matches: 11. Of note for this clone: Its specificity is not known.

V and J are TRBV7-7 and TRBJ2-2; TRBD2 agrees at 7 bases. The specimen sequenced was PBMCs. The sequence was collected from a middle-aged man in good health and CMV-seropositive. CDR3 sequence (DNA): TGTGCCAGCAGCTCGGGGACTACTACTCGTCACACCGGGGAGCTGTTTTTT. This gives the protein CASSSGTTTRHTGELFF.